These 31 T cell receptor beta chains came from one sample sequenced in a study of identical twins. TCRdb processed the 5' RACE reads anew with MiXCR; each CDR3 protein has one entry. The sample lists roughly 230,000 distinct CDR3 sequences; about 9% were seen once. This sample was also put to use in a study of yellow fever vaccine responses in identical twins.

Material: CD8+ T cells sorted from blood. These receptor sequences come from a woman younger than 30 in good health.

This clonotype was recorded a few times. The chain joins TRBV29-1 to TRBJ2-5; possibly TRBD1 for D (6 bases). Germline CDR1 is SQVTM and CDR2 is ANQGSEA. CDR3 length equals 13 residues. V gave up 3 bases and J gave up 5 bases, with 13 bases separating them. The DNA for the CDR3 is TGCAGCGTTGATGGTCTTCAGGGGGAGACCCAGTACTTC. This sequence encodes CSVDGLQGETQYF.

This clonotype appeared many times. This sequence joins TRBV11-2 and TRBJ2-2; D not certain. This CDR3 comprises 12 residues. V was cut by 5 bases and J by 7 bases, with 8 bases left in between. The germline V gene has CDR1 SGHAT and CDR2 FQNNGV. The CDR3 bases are TGTGCCAGCAGCCGGACGGGCGGGGAGCTGTTTTTT. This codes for CASSRTGGELFF.

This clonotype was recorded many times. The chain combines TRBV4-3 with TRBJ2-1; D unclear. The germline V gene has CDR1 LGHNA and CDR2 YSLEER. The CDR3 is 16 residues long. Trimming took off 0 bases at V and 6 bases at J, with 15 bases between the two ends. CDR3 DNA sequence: TGCGCCAGCAGCCAAGATCTCTACACTCAAGGCAATGAGCAGTTCTTC. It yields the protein CASSQDLYTQGNEQFF.

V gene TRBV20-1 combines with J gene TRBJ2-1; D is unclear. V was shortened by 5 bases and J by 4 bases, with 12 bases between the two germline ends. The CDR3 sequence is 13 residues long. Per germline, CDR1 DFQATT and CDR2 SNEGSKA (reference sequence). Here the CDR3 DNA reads TGCAGTGCTCCCGACATGATTTACAATGAGCAGTTCTTC. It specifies CSAPDMIYNEQFF.

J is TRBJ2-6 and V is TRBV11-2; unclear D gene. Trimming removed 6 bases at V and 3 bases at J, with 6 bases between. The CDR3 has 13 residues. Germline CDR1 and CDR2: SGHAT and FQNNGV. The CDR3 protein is CASRTFGANVLTF. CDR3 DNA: TGTGCCAGCAGGACTTTTGGGGCCAACGTCCTGACTTTC.

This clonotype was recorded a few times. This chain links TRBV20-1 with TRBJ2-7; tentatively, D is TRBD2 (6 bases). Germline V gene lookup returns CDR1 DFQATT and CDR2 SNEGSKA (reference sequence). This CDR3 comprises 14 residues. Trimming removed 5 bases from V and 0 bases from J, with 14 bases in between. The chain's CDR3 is CSAYTGTSSYEQYF. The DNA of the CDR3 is TGCAGTGCTTATACCGGGACTTCCTCCTACGAGCAGTACTTC.

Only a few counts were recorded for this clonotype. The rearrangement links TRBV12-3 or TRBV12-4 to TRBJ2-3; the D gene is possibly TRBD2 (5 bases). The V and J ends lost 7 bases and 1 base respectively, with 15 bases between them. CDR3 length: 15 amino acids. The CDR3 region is CASTQTIAGTDTQYF. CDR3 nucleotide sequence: TGTGCCAGCACCCAGACTATTGCGGGCACAGATACGCAGTATTTT.

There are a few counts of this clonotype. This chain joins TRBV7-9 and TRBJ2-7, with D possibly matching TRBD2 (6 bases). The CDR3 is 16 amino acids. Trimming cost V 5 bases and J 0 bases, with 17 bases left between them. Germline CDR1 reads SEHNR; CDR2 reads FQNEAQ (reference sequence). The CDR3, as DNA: TGTGCCAGCAGCCCCCCCGAGGGCGGGAACTCCTACGAGCAGTACTTC. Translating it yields CASSPPEGGNSYEQYF.

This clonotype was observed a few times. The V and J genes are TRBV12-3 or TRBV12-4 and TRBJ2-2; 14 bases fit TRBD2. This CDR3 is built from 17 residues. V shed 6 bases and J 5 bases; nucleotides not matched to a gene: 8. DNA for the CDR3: TGTGCCAGCAGGGGACTAGCGGGAGAGAGAGGAACCGGGGAGCTGTTTTTT. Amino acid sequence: CASRGLAGERGTGELFF.

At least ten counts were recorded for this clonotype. The CDR3 reads CASSLVEQNYEQYF. The CDR3 bases are TGTGCCAGCAGTTTAGTCGAACAGAACTACGAGCAGTACTTC. The chain uses TRBV12-3 or TRBV12-4 and TRBJ2-7; D ambiguous. The ends were cut back, 1 base at V and 3 bases at J, with 10 bases in the middle. This CDR3 has 14 amino acids.

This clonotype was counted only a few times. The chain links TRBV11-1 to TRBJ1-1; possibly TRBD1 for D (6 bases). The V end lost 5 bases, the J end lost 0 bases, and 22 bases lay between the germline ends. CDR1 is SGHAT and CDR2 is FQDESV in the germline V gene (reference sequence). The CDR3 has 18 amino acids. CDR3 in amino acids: CASSPTGGATILNTEAFF. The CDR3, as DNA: TGTGCCAGCAGCCCCACCGGGGGGGCAACGATCCTGAACACTGAAGCTTTCTTT.

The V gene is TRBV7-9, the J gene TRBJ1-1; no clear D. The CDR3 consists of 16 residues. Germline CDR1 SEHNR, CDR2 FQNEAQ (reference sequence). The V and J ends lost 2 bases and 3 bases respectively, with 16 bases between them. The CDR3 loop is CASSLKRTGFDTEAFF. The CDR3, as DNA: TGTGCCAGCAGCTTAAAGCGCACGGGGTTCGACACTGAAGCTTTCTTT.

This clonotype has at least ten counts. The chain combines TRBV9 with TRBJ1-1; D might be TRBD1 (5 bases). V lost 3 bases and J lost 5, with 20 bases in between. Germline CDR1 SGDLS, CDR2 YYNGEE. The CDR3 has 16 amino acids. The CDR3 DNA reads TGTGCCAGCAGCGGAGGAGATGGGGCCTCAGGGACTGAAGCTTTCTTT. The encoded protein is CASSGGDGASGTEAFF.

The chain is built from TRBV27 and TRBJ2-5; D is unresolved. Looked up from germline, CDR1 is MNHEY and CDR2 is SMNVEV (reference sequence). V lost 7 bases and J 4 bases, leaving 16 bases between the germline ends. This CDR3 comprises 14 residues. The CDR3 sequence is CASTSLAARETQYF. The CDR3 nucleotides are TGTGCCAGCACAAGTTTAGCAGCACGAGAGACCCAGTACTTC.

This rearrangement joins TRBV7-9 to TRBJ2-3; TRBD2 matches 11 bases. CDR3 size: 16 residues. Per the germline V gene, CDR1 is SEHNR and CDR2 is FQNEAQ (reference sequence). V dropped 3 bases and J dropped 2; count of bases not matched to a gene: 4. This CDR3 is CASSLGTSGTTDTQYF. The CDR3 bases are TGTGCCAGCAGCTTGGGGACTAGCGGTACCACAGATACGCAGTATTTT.

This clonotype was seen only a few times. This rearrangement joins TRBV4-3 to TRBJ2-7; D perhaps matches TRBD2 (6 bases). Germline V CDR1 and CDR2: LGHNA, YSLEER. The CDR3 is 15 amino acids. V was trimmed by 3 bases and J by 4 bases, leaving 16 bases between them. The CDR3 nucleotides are TGCGCCAGCAGCCAGACTAGAGGGATCCCTTACGAGCAGTACTTC. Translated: CASSQTRGIPYEQYF.

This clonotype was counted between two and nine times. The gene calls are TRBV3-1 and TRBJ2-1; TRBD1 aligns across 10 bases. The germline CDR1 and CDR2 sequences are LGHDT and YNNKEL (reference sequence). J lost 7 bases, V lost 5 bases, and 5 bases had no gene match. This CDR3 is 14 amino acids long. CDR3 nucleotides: TGTGCCAGCAGCGCGGACAGGGGGGGTAATGAGCAGTTCTTC. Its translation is CASSADRGGNEQFF.

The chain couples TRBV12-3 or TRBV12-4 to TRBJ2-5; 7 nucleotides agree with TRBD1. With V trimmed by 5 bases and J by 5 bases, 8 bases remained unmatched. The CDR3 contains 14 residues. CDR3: CASSPTGTAETQYF. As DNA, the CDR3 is TGTGCCAGCAGTCCAACCGGGACAGCGGAGACCCAGTACTTC.

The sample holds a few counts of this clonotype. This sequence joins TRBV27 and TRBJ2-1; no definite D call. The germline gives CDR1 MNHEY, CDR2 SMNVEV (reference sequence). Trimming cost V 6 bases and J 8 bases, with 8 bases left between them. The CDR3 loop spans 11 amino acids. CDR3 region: CASSAFHEQFF. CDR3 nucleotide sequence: TGTGCCAGCAGCGCATTTCATGAGCAGTTCTTC.

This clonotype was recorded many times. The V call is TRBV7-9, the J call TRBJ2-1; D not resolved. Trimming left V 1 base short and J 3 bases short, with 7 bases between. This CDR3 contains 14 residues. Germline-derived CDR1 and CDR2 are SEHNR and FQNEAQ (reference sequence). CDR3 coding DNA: TGTGCCAGCAGCTTAGTGGTGGTCTACAATGAGCAGTTCTTC. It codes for CASSLVVVYNEQFF.

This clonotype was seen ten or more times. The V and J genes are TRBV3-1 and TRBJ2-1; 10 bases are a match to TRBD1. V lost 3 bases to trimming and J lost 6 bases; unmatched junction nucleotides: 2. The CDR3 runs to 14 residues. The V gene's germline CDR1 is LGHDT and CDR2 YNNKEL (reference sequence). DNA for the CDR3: TGTGCCAGCAGCCAGGGACAGGGGTCCAATGAGCAGTTCTTC. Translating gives CASSQGQGSNEQFF.

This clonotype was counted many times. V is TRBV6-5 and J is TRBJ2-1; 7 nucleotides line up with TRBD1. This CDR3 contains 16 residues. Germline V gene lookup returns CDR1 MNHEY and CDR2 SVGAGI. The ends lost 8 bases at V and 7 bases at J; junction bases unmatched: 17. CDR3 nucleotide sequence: TGTGCCAGCTGTCACATGGGGACAGCCCACATAAATGAGCAGTTCTTC. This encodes CASCHMGTAHINEQFF.

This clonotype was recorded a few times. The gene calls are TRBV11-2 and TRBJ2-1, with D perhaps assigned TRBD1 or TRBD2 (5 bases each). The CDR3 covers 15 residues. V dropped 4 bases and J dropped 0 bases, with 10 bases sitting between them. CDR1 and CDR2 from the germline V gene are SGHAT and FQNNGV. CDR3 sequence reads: CASSSRGLSYNEQFF. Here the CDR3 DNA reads TGTGCCAGCAGCTCTCGGGGCCTCTCCTACAATGAGCAGTTCTTC.

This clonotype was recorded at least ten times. The CDR3, as DNA: TGTGCCAGCAGTGACTCTAGCCTCGGGGACACCGGGGAGCTGTTTTTT. Protein: CASSDSSLGDTGELFF. The chain uses TRBV6-4 and TRBJ2-2; D is possibly TRBD2 (5 bases). Germline V gives CDR1 MRHNA, CDR2 SNTAGT. The CDR3 sequence is 16 residues long. V lost 0 bases and J lost 3, with 11 bases in between.

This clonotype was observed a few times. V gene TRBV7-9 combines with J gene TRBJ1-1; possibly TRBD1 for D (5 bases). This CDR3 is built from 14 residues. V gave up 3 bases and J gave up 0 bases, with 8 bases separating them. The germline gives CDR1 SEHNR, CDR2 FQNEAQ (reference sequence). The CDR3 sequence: CASSFDSMNTEAFF. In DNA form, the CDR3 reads TGTGCCAGCAGCTTCGACAGCATGAACACTGAAGCTTTCTTT.

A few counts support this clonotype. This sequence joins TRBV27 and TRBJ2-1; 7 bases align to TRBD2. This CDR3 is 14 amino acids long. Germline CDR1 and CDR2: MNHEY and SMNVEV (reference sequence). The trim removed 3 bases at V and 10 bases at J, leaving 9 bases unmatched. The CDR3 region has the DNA TGTGCCAGCAGTTTCCCGGGACTACCACAGGAGCAGTTCTTC. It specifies CASSFPGLPQEQFF.

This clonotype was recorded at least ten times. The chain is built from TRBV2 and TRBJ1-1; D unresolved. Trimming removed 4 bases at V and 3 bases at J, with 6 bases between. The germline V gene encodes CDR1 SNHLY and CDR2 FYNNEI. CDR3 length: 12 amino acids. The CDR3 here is CASSGFYTEAFF. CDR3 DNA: TGTGCCAGCAGTGGTTTTTACACTGAAGCTTTCTTT. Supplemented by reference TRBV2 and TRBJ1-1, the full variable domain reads EPEVTQTPSHQVTQMGQEVILRCVPISNHLYFYWYRQILGQKVEFLVSFYNNEISEKSEIFDDQFSVERPDGSNFTLKIRSTKLEDSAMYFCASSGFYTEAFFGQGTRLTVV.

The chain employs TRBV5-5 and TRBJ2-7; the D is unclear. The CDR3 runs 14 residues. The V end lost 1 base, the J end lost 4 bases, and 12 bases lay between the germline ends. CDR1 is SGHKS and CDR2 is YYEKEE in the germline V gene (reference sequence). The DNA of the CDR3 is TGTGCCAGCAGCTTGCCCCTAGATCGGTACGAGCAGTACTTC. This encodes CASSLPLDRYEQYF.

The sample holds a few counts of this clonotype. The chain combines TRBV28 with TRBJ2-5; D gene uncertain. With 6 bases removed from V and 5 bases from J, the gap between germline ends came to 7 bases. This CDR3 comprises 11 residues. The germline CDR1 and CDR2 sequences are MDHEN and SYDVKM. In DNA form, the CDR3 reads TGTGCCAGCAGGGGTTGGGAGACCCAGTACTTC. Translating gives CASRGWETQYF.

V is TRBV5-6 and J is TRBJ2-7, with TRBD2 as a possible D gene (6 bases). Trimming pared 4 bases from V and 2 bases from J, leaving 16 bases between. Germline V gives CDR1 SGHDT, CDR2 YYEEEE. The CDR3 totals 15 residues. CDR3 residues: CASSQGLRGTYEQYF. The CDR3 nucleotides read TGTGCCAGCAGCCAGGGACTCCGTGGCACCTACGAGCAGTACTTC.

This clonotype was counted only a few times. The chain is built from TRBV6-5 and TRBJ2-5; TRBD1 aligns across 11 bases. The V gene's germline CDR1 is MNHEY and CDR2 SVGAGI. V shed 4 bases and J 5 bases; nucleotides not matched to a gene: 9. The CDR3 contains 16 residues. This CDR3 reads CASSFTGTGGAETQYF. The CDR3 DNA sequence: TGTGCCAGCAGTTTCACCGGGACAGGGGGTGCGGAGACCCAGTACTTC.